What follows is one TCR beta chain and its context. Its antigen is not identified. Treatment of the sample: roughly 19 received Ad26.COV2.S at low or high dose, single or two shots; about 5 received placebo; per-sample allocation not given. Collection of samples fell on day 63 after the first vaccine or placebo injection. Whoever gave the sample was an adult aged 18-55 years in Boston. The sample is drawn from a study of Ad26.COV2.S vaccination and SARS-CoV-2 variants. The study's findings and limits: Estimates derived from TCR breadth and depth analyses may have underestimated total T cell responses.

Clones were read by immunoSEQ multiplex PCR, and TCRdb kept only the in-frame ones, dropping some. The sample contains more than 300,000 clones, about 86% of which appear only once. CDR3 size: 17 residues. Germline-derived CDR1 and CDR2 are SGHRS and YFSETQ. The ends were cut back, 0 bases at V and 0 bases at J, with 14 bases in the middle. The V gene is TRBV5-1, the J gene TRBJ2-3; either TRBD1 or TRBD2 may fit D (6 bases each). This clonotype was obtained from a person between 18 and 59 years old who received the Ad26.COV2.S COVID-19 vaccine or a placebo. The input for sequencing was peripheral blood, taken in a trial of Ad26.COV2.S vaccine versus placebo. The CDR3 sequence is CASSLGGGLHSTDTQYF. The DNA of the CDR3 is TGCGCCAGCAGCTTGGGAGGGGGGCTACATAGCACAGATACGCAGTATTTT.